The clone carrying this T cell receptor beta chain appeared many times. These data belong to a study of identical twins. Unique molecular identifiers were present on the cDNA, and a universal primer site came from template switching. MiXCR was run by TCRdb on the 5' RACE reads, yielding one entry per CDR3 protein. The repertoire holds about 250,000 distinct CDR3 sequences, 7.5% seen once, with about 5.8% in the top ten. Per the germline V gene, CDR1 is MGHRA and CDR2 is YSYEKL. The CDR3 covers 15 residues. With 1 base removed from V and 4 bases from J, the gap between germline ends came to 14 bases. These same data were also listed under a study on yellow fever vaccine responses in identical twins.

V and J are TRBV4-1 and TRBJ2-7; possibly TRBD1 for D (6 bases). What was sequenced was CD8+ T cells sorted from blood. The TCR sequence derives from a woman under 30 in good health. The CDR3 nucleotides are TGCGCCAGCAGCCAAGTACAGGGACAACAATACGAGCAGTACGTC. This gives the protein CASSQVQGQQYEQYV.